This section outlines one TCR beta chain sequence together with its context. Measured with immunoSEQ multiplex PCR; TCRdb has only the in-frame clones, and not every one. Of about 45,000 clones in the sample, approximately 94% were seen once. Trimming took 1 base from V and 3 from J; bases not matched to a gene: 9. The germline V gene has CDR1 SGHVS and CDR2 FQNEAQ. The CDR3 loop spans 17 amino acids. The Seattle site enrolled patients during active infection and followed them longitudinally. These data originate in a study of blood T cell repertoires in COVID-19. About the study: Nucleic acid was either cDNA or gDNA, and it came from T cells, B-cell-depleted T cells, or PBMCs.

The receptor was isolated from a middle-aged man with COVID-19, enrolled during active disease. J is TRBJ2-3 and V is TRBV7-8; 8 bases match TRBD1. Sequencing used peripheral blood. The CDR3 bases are TGTGCCAGCAGCTTAGGAACAGGGGGATGGGGGACAGATACGCAGTATTTT. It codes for CASSLGTGGWGTDTQYF.